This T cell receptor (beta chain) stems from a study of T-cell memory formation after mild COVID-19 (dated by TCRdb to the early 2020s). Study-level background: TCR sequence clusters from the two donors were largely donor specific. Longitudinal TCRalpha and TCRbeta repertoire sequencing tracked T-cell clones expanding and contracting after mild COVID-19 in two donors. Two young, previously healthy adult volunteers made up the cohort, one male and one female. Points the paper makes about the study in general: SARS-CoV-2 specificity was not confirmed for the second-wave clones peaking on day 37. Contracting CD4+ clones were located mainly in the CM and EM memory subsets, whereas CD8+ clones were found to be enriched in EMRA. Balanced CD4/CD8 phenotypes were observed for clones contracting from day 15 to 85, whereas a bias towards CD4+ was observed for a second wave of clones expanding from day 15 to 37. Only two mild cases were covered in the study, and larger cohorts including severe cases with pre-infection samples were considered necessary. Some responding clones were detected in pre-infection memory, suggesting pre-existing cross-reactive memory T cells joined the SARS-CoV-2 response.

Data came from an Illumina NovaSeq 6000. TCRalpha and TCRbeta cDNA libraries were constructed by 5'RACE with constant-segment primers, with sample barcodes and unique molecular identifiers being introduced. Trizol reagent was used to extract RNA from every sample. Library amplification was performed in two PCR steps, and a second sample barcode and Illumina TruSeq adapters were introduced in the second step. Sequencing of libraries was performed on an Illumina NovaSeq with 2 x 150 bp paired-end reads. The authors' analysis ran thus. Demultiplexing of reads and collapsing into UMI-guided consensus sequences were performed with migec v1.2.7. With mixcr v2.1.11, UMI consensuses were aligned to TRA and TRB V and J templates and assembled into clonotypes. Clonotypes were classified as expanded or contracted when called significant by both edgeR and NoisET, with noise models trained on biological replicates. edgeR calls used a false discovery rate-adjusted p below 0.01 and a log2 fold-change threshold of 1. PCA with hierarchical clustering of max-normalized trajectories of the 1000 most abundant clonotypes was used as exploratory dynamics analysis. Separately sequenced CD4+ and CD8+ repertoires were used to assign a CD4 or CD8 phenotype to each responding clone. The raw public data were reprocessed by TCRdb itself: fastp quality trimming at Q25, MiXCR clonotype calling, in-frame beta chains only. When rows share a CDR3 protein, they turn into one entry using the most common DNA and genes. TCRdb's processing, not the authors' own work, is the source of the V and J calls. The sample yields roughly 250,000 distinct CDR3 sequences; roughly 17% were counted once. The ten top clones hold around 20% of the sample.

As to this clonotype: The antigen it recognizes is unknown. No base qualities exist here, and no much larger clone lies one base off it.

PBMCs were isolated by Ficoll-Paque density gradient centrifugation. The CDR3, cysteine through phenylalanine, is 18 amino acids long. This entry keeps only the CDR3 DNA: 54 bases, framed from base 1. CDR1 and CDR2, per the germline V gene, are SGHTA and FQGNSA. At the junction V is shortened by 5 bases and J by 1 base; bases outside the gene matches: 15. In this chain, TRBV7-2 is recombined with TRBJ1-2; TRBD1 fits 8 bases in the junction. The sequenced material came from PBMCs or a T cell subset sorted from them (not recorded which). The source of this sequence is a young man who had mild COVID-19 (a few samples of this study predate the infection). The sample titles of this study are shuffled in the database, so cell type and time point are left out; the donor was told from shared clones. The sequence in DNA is TGTGCCAGCAGCCCCCGTTCCGGGACAGGTCCATTTAACTATGGCTACACCTTC. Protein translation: CASSPRSGTGPFNYGYTF. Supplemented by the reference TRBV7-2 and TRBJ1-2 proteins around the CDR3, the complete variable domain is GAGVSQSPSNKVTEKGKDVELRCDPISGHTALYWYRQSLGQGLEFLIYFQGNSAPDKSGLPSDRFSAERTGGSVSTLTIQRTQQEDSAVYLCASSPRSGTGPFNYGYTFGSGTRLTVV.